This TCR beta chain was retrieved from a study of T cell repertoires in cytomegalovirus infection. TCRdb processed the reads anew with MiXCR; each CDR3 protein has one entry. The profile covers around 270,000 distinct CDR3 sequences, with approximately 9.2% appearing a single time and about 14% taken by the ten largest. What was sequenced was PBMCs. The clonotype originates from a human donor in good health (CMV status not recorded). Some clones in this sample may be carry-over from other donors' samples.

The CDR3 DNA reads TGTGCCAGCAGACCCCCGGGCAGGGAGCTCTACAATGAGCAGTTCTTC. It encodes CASRPPGRELYNEQFF. The chain carries TRBV6-6 and TRBJ2-1, with D possibly being TRBD1 or TRBD2 (5 bases each). There are 16 residues in the CDR3. V was pared by 6 bases and J by 3 bases, with 18 bases between. Germline V gives CDR1 MNHNY, CDR2 SVGAGI (reference sequence).